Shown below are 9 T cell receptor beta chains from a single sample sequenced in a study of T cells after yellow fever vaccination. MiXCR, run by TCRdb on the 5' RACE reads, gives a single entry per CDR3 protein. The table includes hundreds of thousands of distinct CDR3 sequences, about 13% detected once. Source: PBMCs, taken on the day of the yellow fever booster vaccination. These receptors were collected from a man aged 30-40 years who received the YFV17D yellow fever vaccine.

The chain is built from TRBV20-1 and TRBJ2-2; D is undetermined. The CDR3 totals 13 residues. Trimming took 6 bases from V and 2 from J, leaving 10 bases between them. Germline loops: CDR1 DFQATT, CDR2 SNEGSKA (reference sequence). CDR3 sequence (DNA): TGCAGTGCCGATTCGACTAACACCGGGGAGCTGTTTTTT. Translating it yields CSADSTNTGELFF.

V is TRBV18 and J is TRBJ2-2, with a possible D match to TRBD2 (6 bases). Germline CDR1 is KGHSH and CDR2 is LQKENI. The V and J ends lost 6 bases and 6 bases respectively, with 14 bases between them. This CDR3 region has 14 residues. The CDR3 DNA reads TGTGCCAGCTCGTCGGGAGTGGGCGCCGGGGAGCTGTTTTTT. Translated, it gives CASSSGVGAGELFF.

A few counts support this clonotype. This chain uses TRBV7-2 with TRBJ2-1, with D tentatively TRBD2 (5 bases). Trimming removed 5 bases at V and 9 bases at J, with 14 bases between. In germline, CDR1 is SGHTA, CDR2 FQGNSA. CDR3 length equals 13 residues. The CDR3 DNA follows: TGTGCCAGCAGCCCGCTACTAGTCCCTGAGCAGTTCTTC. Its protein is CASSPLLVPEQFF.

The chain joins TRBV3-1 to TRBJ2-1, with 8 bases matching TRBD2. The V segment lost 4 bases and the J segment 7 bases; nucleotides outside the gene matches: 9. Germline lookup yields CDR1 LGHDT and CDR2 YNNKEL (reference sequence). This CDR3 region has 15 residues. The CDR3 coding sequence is TGTGCCAGCAGCCTCCAGCGGGGGCTTGGGAATGAGCAGTTCTTC. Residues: CASSLQRGLGNEQFF.

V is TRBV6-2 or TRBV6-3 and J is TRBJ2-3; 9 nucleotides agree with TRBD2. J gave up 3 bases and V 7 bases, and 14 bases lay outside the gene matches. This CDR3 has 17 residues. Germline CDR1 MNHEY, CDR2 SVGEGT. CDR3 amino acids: CASTLRRGGGLTDTQYF. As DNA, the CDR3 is TGTGCCAGCACCCTACGGCGCGGGGGGGGCCTGACAGATACGCAGTATTTT.

CDR3 sequence: CASSWVGQETQYF. As DNA, the CDR3 is TGTGCCAGCTCCTGGGTGGGGCAAGAGACCCAGTACTTC. This chain links TRBV19 with TRBJ2-5; D not resolved. The CDR3 consists of 13 residues. Germline-derived CDR1 and CDR2 are LNHDA and SQIVND (reference sequence). Trimming cost V 9 bases and J 2 bases, with 13 bases left between them. Using reference TRBV19 and TRBJ2-5 for the parts outside the CDR3, the full variable domain is DGGITQSPKYLFRKEGQNVTLSCEQNLNHDAMYWYRQDPGQGLRLIYYSQIVNDFQKGDIAEGYSVSREKKESFPLTVTSAQKNPTAFYLCASSWVGQETQYFGPGTRLLVL.

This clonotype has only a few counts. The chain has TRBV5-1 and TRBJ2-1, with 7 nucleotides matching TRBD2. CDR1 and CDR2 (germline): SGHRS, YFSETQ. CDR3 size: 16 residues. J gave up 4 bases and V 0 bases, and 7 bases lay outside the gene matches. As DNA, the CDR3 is TGCGCCAGCAGCTTGGACGCGGGAGTGGTTTACAATGAGCAGTTCTTC. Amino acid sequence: CASSLDAGVVYNEQFF.

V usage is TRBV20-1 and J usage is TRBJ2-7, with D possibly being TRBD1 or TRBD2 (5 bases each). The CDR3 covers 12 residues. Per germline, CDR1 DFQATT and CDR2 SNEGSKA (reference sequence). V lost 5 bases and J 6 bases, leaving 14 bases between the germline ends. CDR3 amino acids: CSASGTVTEQYF. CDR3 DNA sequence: TGCAGTGCTTCCGGGACGGTGACCGAGCAGTACTTC.

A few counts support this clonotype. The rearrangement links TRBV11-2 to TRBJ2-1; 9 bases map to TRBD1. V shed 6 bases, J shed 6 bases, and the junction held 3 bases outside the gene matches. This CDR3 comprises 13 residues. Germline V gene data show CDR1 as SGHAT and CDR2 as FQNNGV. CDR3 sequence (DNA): TGTGCCAGCAGGGGACAGGGTAGCAATGAGCAGTTCTTC. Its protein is CASRGQGSNEQFF.